These 13 T cell receptor beta chains came from one sample sequenced in a study of blood T cells in healthy people across ages. For the second PCR, which ran for about 6 to 11 cycles, a sample-barcoded 5' primer and a J-beta primer mix were used. Using its own MiXCR run on the 5' RACE reads, TCRdb lists one record per CDR3 protein. The sample has roughly 900,000 distinct CDR3 sequences; about 48% are singletons. The sample consisted of blood. Every receptor here comes from a young man in good health.

The V gene is TRBV15, the J gene TRBJ2-5; D perhaps matches TRBD2 (5 bases). From germline, CDR1 is LNHNV and CDR2 YYDKDF (reference sequence). CDR3 length equals 13 residues. Between the trimmed V and J ends, which lost 2 bases and 5 bases, there was a span of 9 bases. The CDR3 reads CATSRYGGETQYF. CDR3 bases: TGTGCCACCAGCAGATATGGCGGGGAGACCCAGTACTTC.

This sequence joins TRBV29-1 and TRBJ2-5; no definite D call. V was clipped by 3 bases and J by 1 base, with 15 bases between them. The CDR3 loop spans 15 amino acids. Germline V gene lookup returns CDR1 SQVTM and CDR2 ANQGSEA. The DNA for the CDR3 is TGCAGCGTTGAGTCTGCCCTGGGCTCCCAAGAGACCCAGTACTTC. This translates into CSVESALGSQETQYF.

This clonotype was counted a few times. The rearrangement uses TRBV6-1 and TRBJ2-3; D gene uncertain. Per the germline V gene, CDR1 is MNHNS and CDR2 is SASEGT. This CDR3 region has 14 residues. Trimming took 2 bases from V and 6 from J, leaving 12 bases between them. DNA for the CDR3: TGTGCCAGCAGTGAATTACTACCGCCGGATACGCAGTATTTT. It encodes CASSELLPPDTQYF.

This clonotype was counted only a few times. The J gene is TRBJ2-7, the V gene TRBV20-1; 8 bases align to TRBD2. The CDR3 runs 12 residues. Germline V gene data show CDR1 as DFQATT and CDR2 as SNEGSKA (reference sequence). V gave up 5 bases and J gave up 6 bases; unmatched junction bases: 6. CDR3 coding DNA: TGCAGTGCTTCCGGGGGGGCCTCCGAGCAGTACTTC. Its translation is CSASGGASEQYF.

Regarding this clonotype: One end of the junction does not line up with germline, which may come from a read error. The rearrangement links TRBV6-5 to TRBJ2-7; D perhaps matches TRBD1 (5 bases). The CDR3 sequence is 13 residues long. Germline-derived CDR1 and CDR2 are MNHEY and SVGAGI. CDR3 nucleotides: TGTACCAGCAGAAGGGGTGACCTCTCCGAGCAGTACTTC. It is translated as CTSRRGDLSEQYF.

The V call is TRBV7-2, the J call TRBJ2-1; possibly TRBD1 for D (5 bases). Per the germline V gene, CDR1 is SGHTA and CDR2 is FQGNSA. The CDR3 totals 14 residues. V was shortened by 1 base and J by 7 bases, with 11 bases between the two germline ends. The CDR3 nucleotides read TGTGCCAGCAGCTTAGTGTTTTCAGGGAATGAGCAGTTCTTC. Translation: CASSLVFSGNEQFF.

The chain employs TRBV7-3 and TRBJ2-6; D uncertain. Germline CDR1 SGHTA, CDR2 FQGTGA. There are 17 residues in the CDR3. Trimming removed 4 bases at V and 1 base at J, with 14 bases between. The CDR3 DNA reads as TGTGCCAGCAGCTCGCAGCCTGTTAAATCTGGGGCCAACGTCCTGACTTTC. Translated, it gives CASSSQPVKSGANVLTF.

The chain combines TRBV7-3 with TRBJ2-3; possible D gene TRBD2, 6 bases. CDR1 is SGHTA, CDR2 FQGTGA, per germline. Trimming removed 2 bases from V and 1 base from J, with 16 bases in between. The CDR3 length is 17 residues. DNA for the CDR3: TGTGCCAGCAGCTTAGGTGTATTGGAGGGAGGCACAGATACGCAGTATTTT. It encodes CASSLGVLEGGTDTQYF.

This clonotype was detected a few times. This sequence joins TRBV28 and TRBJ2-7, with TRBD2 matching over 7 bases. This CDR3 is 15 amino acids long. Germline-derived CDR1 and CDR2 are MDHEN and SYDVKM. Losses at the gene ends were 4 bases for V and 0 bases for J; bases not matched to a gene: 6. DNA for the CDR3: TGTGCCAGCAGTTCCGGGGGGAGTCACTCCTACGAGCAGTACTTC. Amino acids: CASSSGGSHSYEQYF.

A few counts support this clonotype. V gene TRBV7-2 combines with J gene TRBJ1-3; TRBD1 is a possible D gene (6 bases). V was trimmed by 2 bases and J by 3 bases, leaving 11 bases between them. The CDR3 contains 15 residues. Germline assignment: CDR1 SGHTA and CDR2 FQGNSA. CDR3 loop: CASSLQGSYGNTIYF. The CDR3 DNA reads as TGTGCCAGCAGCTTACAGGGGTCATATGGAAACACCATATATTTT.

The V gene is TRBV12-3 or TRBV12-4, the J gene TRBJ1-2; D gene ambiguous. The germline V and J ends were trimmed by 3 bases and 3 bases, with 8 bases remaining between them. The CDR3 spans 13 residues. As DNA, the CDR3 is TGTGCCAGCAGTTTGGGGAGGTACTATGGCTACACCTTC. This encodes CASSLGRYYGYTF.

The V gene is TRBV5-1, the J gene TRBJ2-7; TRBD1 aligns across 7 bases. Germline V gene data show CDR1 as SGHRS and CDR2 as YFSETQ. The CDR3 totals 14 residues. Trimming took 0 bases from V and 3 from J; bases not matched to a gene: 3. CDR3: CASSLAWTGYEQYF. The CDR3 coding sequence is TGCGCCAGCAGCTTGGCATGGACAGGCTACGAGCAGTACTTC.

The chain uses TRBV27 and TRBJ2-3; D unresolved. This CDR3 has 11 residues. V was trimmed by 2 bases and J by 8 bases, leaving 5 bases between them. Germline assignment: CDR1 MNHEY and CDR2 SMNVEV (reference sequence). The CDR3 region is CASSLGSTQYF. CDR3 nucleotide sequence: TGTGCCAGCAGTTTAGGGTCTACGCAGTATTTT.